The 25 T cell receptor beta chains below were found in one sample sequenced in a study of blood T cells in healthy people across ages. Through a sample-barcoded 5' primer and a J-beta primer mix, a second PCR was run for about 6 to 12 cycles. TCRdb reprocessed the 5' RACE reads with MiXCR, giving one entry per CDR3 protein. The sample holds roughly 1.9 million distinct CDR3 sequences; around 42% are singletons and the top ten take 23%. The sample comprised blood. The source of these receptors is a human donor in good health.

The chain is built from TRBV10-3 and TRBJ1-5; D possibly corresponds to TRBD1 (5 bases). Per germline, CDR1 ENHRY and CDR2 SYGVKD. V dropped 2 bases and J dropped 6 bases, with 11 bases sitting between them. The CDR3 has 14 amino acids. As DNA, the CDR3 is TGTGCCATCAGTGAGGGAGGGGTCGGTCAGCCCCAGCATTTT. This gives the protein CAISEGGVGQPQHF.

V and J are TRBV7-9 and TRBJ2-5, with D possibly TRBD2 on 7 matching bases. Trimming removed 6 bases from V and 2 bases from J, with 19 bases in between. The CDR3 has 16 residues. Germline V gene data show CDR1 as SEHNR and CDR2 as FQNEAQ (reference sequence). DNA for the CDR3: TGTGCCAGCAGTTTGTTCGGGGGGCAAGAACAAGAGACCCAGTACTTC. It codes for CASSLFGGQEQETQYF.

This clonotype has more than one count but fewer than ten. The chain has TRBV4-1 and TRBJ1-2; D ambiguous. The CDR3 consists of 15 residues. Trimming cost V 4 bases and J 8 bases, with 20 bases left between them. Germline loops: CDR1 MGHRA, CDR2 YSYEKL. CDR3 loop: CASSPRAQPTEGYTF. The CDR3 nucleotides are TGCGCCAGCAGCCCAAGAGCACAGCCCACTGAGGGCTACACCTTC.

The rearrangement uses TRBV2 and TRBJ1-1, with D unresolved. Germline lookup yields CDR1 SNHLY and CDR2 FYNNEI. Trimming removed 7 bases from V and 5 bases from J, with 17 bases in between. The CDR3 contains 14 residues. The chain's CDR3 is CASTYGVGRTEAFF. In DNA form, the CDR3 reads TGTGCCAGCACTTATGGGGTAGGAAGGACTGAAGCTTTCTTT.

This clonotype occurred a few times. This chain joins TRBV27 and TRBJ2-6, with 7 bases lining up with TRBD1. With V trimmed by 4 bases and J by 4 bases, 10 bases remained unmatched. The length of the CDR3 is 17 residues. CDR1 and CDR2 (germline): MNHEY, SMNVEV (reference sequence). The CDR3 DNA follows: TGTGCCAGCAGTTCTCCTTACAGGGGCGAGGGGGCCAACGTCCTGACTTTC. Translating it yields CASSSPYRGEGANVLTF.

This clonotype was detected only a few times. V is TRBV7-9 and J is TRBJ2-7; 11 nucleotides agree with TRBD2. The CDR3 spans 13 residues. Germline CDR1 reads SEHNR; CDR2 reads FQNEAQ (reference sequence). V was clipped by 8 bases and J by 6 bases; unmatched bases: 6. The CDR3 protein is CASGPSGGTEQYF. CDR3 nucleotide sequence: TGTGCCAGCGGGCCTAGCGGGGGGACCGAGCAGTACTTC. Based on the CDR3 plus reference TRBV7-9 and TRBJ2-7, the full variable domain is DTGVSQNPRHKITKRGQNVTFRCDPISEHNRLYWYRQTLGQGPEFLTYFQNEAQLEKSRLLSDRFSAERPKGSFSTLEIQRTEQGDSAMYLCASGPSGGTEQYFGPGTRLTVT.

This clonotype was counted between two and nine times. The CDR3 DNA reads as TGCAGCGTCGGCGGAGGATTTGGATATGGCTACACCTTC. It translates to CSVGGGFGYGYTF. V and J are TRBV29-1 and TRBJ1-2; D is undetermined. Germline V CDR1 and CDR2: SQVTM, ANQGSEA. Trimming pared 6 bases from V and 5 bases from J, leaving 16 bases between. This CDR3 spans 13 amino acids.

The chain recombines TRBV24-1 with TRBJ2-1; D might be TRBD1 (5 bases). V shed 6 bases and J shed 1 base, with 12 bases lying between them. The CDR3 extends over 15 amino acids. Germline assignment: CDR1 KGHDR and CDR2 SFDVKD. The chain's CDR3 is CATSPPGASYNEQFF. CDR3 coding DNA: TGTGCCACCAGTCCCCCTGGGGCGTCCTACAATGAGCAGTTCTTC.

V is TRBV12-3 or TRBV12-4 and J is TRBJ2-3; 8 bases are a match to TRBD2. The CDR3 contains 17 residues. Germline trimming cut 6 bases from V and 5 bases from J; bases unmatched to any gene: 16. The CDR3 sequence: CASSQGSAGGRGDTQYF. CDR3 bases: TGTGCCAGCAGCCAGGGGTCGGCGGGGGGCAGGGGAGATACGCAGTATTTT.

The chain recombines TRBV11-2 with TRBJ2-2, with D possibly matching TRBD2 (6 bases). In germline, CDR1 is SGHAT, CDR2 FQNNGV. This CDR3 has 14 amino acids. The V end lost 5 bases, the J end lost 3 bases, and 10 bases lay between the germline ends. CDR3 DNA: TGTGCCAGCAGCCACGGCGGGGACACCGGGGAGCTGTTTTTT. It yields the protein CASSHGGDTGELFF. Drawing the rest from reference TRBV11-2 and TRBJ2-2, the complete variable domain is EAGVAQSPRYKIIEKRQSVAFWCNPISGHATLYWYQQILGQGPKLLIQFQNNGVVDDSQLPKDRFSAERLKGVDSTLKIQPAKLEDSAVYLCASSHGGDTGELFFGEGSRLTVL.

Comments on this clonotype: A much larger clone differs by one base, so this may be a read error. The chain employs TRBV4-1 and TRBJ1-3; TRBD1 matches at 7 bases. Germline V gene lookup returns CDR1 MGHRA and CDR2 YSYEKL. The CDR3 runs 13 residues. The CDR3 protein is CVSTRTGLDTIYF. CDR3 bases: TGCGTCAGCACCCGGACAGGACTGGACACCATATATTTT.

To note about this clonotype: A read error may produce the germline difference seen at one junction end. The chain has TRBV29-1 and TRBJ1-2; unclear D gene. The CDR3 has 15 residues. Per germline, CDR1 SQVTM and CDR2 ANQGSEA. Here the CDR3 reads CSAEAPQGLYYGYTF. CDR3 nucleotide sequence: TGCAGCGCTGAAGCTCCCCAAGGGCTGTACTATGGCTACACCTTC.

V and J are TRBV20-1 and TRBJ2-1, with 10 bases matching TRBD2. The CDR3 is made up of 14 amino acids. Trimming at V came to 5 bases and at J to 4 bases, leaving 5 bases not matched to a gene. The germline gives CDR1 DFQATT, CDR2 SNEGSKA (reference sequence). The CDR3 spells CSAVSGGRYNEQFF. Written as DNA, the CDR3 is TGCAGTGCTGTTAGCGGGGGGCGTTACAATGAGCAGTTCTTC.

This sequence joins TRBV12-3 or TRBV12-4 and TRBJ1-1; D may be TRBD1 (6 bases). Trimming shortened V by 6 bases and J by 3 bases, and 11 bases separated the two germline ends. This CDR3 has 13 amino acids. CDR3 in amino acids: CASRYRVDTEAFF. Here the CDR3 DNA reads TGTGCCAGCAGATACAGGGTAGACACTGAAGCTTTCTTT.

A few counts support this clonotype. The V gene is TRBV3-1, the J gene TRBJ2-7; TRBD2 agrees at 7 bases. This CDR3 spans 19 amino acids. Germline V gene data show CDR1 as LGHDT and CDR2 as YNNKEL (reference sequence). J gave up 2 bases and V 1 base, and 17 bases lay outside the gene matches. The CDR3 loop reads CASSQVFPSGGSSPYEQYF. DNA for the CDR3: TGTGCCAGCAGCCAAGTTTTCCCCTCGGGCGGGAGTTCGCCCTACGAGCAGTACTTC.

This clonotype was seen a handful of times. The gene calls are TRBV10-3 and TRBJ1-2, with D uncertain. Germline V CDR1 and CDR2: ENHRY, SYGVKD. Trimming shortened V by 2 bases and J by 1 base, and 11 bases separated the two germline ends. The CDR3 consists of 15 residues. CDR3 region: CAISEPRVLNYGYTF. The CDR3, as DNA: TGTGCCATCAGTGAGCCAAGGGTCCTTAACTATGGCTACACCTTC.

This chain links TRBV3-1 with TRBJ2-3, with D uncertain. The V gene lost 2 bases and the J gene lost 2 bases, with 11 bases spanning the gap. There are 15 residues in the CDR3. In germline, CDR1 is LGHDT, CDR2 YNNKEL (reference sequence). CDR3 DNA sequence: TGTGCCAGCAGCCAACGGACCGACCACACAGATACGCAGTATTTT. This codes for CASSQRTDHTDTQYF.

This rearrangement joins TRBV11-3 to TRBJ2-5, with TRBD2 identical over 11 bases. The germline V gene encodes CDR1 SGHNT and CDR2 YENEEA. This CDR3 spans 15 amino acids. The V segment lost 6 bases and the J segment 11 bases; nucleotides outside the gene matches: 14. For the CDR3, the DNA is TGTGCCAGCAGTCTACCTACTAGCGGGGGCTCCAAGCAGTACTTC. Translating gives CASSLPTSGGSKQYF. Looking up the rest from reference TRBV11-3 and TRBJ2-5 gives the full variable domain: EAGVVQSPRYKIIEKKQPVAFWCNPISGHNTLYWYLQNLGQGPELLIRYENEEAVDDSQLPKDRFSAERLKGVDSTLKIQPAELGDSAVYLCASSLPTSGGSKQYFGPGTRLLVL.

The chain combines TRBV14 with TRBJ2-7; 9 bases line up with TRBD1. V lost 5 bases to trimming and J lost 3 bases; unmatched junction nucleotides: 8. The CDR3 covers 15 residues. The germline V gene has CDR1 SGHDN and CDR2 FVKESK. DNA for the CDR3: TGTGCCAGCAGCAAAACCGGGACAGGGCACTACGAGCAGTACTTC. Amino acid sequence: CASSKTGTGHYEQYF.

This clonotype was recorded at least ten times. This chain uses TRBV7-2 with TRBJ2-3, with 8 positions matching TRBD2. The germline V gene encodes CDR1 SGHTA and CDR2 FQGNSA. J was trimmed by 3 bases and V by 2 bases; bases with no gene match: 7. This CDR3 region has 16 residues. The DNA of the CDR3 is TGTGCCAGCAGCTTATTGGGCGGGGGGCTAACAGATACGCAGTATTTT. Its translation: CASSLLGGGLTDTQYF.

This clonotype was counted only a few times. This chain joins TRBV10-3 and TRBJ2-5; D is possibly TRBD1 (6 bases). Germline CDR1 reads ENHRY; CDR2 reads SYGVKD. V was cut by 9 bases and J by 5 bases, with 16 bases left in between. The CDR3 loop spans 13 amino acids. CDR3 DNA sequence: TGTGCCATTGCCCCAGGGGCTAGGGAGACCCAGTACTTC. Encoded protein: CAIAPGARETQYF.

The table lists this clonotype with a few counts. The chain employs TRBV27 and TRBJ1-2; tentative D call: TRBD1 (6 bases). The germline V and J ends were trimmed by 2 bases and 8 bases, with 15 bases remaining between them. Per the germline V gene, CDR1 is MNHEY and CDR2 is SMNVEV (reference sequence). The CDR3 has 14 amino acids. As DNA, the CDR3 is TGTGCCAGCAGTTTACGGGGGGCGAGTGGCGGCTACACCTTC. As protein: CASSLRGASGGYTF.

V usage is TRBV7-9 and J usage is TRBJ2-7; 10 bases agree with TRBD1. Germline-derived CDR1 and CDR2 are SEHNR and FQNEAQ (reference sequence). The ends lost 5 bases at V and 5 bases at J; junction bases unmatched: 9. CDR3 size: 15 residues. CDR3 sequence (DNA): TGTGCCAGCAGCCCTCGACAGGGGGCGAGGAACGAGCAGTACTTC. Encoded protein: CASSPRQGARNEQYF.

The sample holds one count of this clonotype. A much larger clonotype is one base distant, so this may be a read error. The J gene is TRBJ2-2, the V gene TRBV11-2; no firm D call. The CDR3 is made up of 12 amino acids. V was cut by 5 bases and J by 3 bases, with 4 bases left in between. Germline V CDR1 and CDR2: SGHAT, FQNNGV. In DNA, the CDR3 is TGTGCCAGCAGCGCGGACACCGGGGAGCTGTTTTTT. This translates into CASSADTGELFF. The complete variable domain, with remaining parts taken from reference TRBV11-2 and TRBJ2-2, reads EAGVAQSPRYKIIEKRQSVAFWCNPISGHATLYWYQQILGQGPKLLIQFQNNGVVDDSQLPKDRFSAERLKGVDSTLKIQPAKLEDSAVYLCASSADTGELFFGEGSRLTVL.

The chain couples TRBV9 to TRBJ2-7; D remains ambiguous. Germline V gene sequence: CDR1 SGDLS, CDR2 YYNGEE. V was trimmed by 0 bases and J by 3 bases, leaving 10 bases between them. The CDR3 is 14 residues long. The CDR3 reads CASSVGVGVYEQYF. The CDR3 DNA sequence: TGTGCCAGCAGCGTAGGGGTCGGCGTCTACGAGCAGTACTTC.